The 23 T cell receptor beta chains below come from one sample, sequenced in a study of siplizumab effects on memory and regulatory T cells. Clones were sequenced by immunoSEQ multiplex PCR, and TCRdb holds only the in-frame ones, with some missing. The sample includes about 100,000 clones, around 90% of them seen just once. Sequencing was done on a sample of non-Treg CD4+ T cells sorted from blood. These receptors came from a human donor in good health.

The chain has TRBV6-5 and TRBJ2-7; no definite D call. The CDR3 runs 14 residues. The V end was cut by 2 bases, the J end by 2 bases, with 10 bases between. From germline, CDR1 is MNHEY and CDR2 SVGAGI. CDR3 protein: CASSYPPPTYEQYF. CDR3 in DNA: TGTGCCAGCAGTTACCCCCCACCTACCTACGAGCAGTACTTC.

This clone was observed a few times. The gene calls are TRBV9 and TRBJ1-1, with D unresolved. This CDR3 contains 14 residues. Germline loops: CDR1 SGDLS, CDR2 YYNGEE. Trimming took 0 bases from V and 1 from J, leaving 7 bases between them. The CDR3 is CASSVAPQNTEAFF. The CDR3 bases are TGTGCCAGCAGCGTAGCTCCGCAGAACACTGAAGCTTTCTTT.

The chain joins TRBV19 to TRBJ1-5, with D unclear. CDR1 is LNHDA and CDR2 is SQIVND in the germline V gene (reference sequence). This CDR3 contains 13 residues. V lost 3 bases and J lost 2, with 5 bases in between. CDR3 DNA: TGTGCCAGTAGTATTGCAGGCAATCAGCCCCAGCATTTT. Amino acid sequence: CASSIAGNQPQHF.

This clone was seen once. Other DNA sequences within the sample encode an identical CDR3. This chain uses TRBV18 with TRBJ2-7, with 7 bases fitting TRBD1. The CDR3 runs 14 residues. J gave up 2 bases and V 4 bases, and 5 bases lay outside the gene matches. CDR1 is KGHSH, CDR2 LQKENI, per germline. The CDR3 DNA is TGTGCCAGCTCACTCGGGCAGGGGGCCTACGAGCAGTACTTC. It is translated as CASSLGQGAYEQYF.

This clone was counted a single time. The chain combines TRBV7-6 with TRBJ2-7, with D perhaps TRBD1 (6 bases). Germline lookup yields CDR1 SGHVS and CDR2 FNYEAQ. This CDR3 is built from 16 residues. V shed 1 base and J shed 3 bases, with 16 bases lying between them. The CDR3 DNA reads as TGTGCCAGCAGCTTAGAAGAAGGGGGTTCCCACTACGAGCAGTACTTC. It encodes CASSLEEGGSHYEQYF.

This chain joins TRBV6-1 and TRBJ2-5; possibly TRBD1 for D (5 bases). The V end was cut by 1 base, the J end by 3 bases, with 9 bases between. The CDR3 is 14 amino acids. Per germline, CDR1 MNHNS and CDR2 SASEGT. CDR3 coding DNA: TGTGCCAGCAGTGAAGGTGGGGCCGAAGAGACCCAGTACTTC. Its protein product is CASSEGGAEETQYF.

This rearrangement joins TRBV5-1 to TRBJ2-2; D ambiguous. V shed 6 bases and J shed 4 bases, with 16 bases lying between them. The germline CDR1 and CDR2 sequences are SGHRS and YFSETQ. This CDR3 region has 15 residues. The CDR3 DNA sequence: TGCGCCAGCACACCCCAGCCTCGATCCACCGGGGAGCTGTTTTTT. This encodes CASTPQPRSTGELFF.

The V gene is TRBV19, the J gene TRBJ2-7, with a tentative D call TRBD1 (6 bases). Germline V CDR1 and CDR2: LNHDA, SQIVND (reference sequence). Trimming removed 1 base from V and 4 bases from J, with 11 bases in between. There are 14 residues in the CDR3. DNA for the CDR3: TGTGCCAGTAGTATAGTTGCAGGACAGTACGAGCAGTACTTC. This translates into CASSIVAGQYEQYF.

This chain links TRBV4-1 with TRBJ2-2; 10 nucleotides line up with TRBD2. Germline CDR1 reads MGHRA; CDR2 reads YSYEKL. The V gene end was trimmed by 5 bases and the J gene end by 2 bases; junction bases not matched to a gene: 5. CDR3 length: 16 amino acids. In DNA, the CDR3 is TGCGCCAGCAGCGGCACTAGCGGGGATAACACCGGGGAGCTGTTTTTT. This encodes CASSGTSGDNTGELFF.

This clone was observed a single time. V is TRBV11-2 and J is TRBJ2-1, with a tentative D call TRBD1 (6 bases). Trimming cost V 6 bases and J 2 bases, with 17 bases left between them. This CDR3 comprises 16 residues. CDR1 is SGHAT, CDR2 FQNNGV, per germline. In nucleotides, the CDR3 is TGTGCCAGCAGGTTTGCTGGAAACAGGGCCTACAATGAGCAGTTCTTC. Its translation is CASRFAGNRAYNEQFF.

The chain recombines TRBV7-8 with TRBJ1-5; D gene uncertain. The length of the CDR3 is 13 residues. V was trimmed by 8 bases and J by 0 bases, leaving 8 bases between them. The germline V gene has CDR1 SGHVS and CDR2 FQNEAQ. The CDR3 region has the DNA TGTGCCAGCCGTGACGATAGCAATCAGCCCCAGCATTTT. Translating it yields CASRDDSNQPQHF.

The gene calls are TRBV6-1 and TRBJ2-7, with unresolved D. This CDR3 comprises 15 residues. Germline V lookup: CDR1 MNHNS, CDR2 SASEGT. V lost 2 bases to trimming and J lost 2 bases, with 13 bases between them. In DNA, the CDR3 is TGTGCCAGCAGTGAAAGTTCAGCCACTACCTACGAGCAGTACTTC. This translates into CASSESSATTYEQYF.

The chain carries TRBV14 and TRBJ2-5, with D possibly TRBD2 on 6 matching bases. Germline values: CDR1 SGHDN, CDR2 FVKESK. V gave up 0 bases and J gave up 0 bases, with 8 bases separating them. The CDR3 totals 15 residues. CDR3 in DNA: TGTGCCAGCAGCCAAGACTGGACTAACCAAGAGACCCAGTACTTC. This codes for CASSQDWTNQETQYF.

The chain uses TRBV5-6 and TRBJ2-5; D is perhaps TRBD1 (5 bases). The V and J ends lost 2 bases and 1 base respectively, with 9 bases between them. Looked up from germline, CDR1 is SGHDT and CDR2 is YYEEEE. The CDR3 is 14 residues long. The CDR3: CASSFNQGQETQYF. DNA for the CDR3: TGTGCCAGCAGCTTTAACCAGGGCCAAGAGACCCAGTACTTC.

This clone has just one count. The chain has TRBV30 and TRBJ2-3, with D perhaps matching TRBD1 (6 bases). Germline CDR1 is GTSNPN and CDR2 is SVGIG (reference sequence). CDR3 length: 15 amino acids. V gave up 0 bases and J gave up 7 bases, with 17 bases separating them. Here the CDR3 reads CAWSVGDKEVYTQYF. The CDR3, as DNA: TGTGCCTGGAGTGTAGGGGACAAAGAGGTTTATACGCAGTATTTT.

This rearrangement joins TRBV13 to TRBJ2-1, with 11 bases lining up with TRBD2. CDR1 is PRHDT, CDR2 FYEKMQ, per germline (reference sequence). CDR3 length: 16 amino acids. V lost 3 bases and J lost 9; bases outside the gene matches: 10. CDR3 DNA: TGTGCCAGCAGCTTGGACGTGCTAGCGGGAGGAATTGAGCAGTTCTTC. Translating it yields CASSLDVLAGGIEQFF.

The chain couples TRBV6-6 to TRBJ1-3; TRBD1 might be the D (5 bases). V was cut by 6 bases and J by 0 bases, with 12 bases left in between. Germline V lookup: CDR1 MNHNY, CDR2 SVGAGI (reference sequence). This CDR3 has 15 residues. CDR3 residues: CASSYRDLSGNTIYF. The CDR3 DNA reads TGTGCCAGCAGCTATAGGGACCTCTCTGGAAACACCATATATTTT.

V usage is TRBV7-2 and J usage is TRBJ2-7; the match to TRBD2 covers 10 bases. Per germline, CDR1 SGHTA and CDR2 FQGNSA. This CDR3 is built from 15 residues. V shed 4 bases and J 3 bases; nucleotides not matched to a gene: 6. CDR3 region: CASSSKGTSDYEQYF. CDR3 nucleotide sequence: TGTGCCAGCAGCTCAAAAGGGACTAGCGACTACGAGCAGTACTTC.

This rearrangement joins TRBV5-1 to TRBJ2-1; TRBD2 agrees at 8 bases. The CDR3 runs to 15 residues. The germline V gene encodes CDR1 SGHRS and CDR2 YFSETQ. Germline trimming cut 0 bases from V and 5 bases from J; bases unmatched to any gene: 4. CDR3 region: CASSLVAGTHNEQFF. The CDR3 bases are TGCGCCAGCAGCTTGGTAGCGGGAACTCACAATGAGCAGTTCTTC.

The rearrangement links TRBV7-9 to TRBJ2-2; 15 bases are shared with TRBD2. The CDR3 sequence is 16 residues long. V dropped 4 bases and J dropped 5; count of bases not matched to a gene: 2. The germline V gene has CDR1 SEHNR and CDR2 FQNEAQ (reference sequence). CDR3 sequence reads: CASSSGLAGGTGELFF. CDR3 sequence (DNA): TGTGCCAGCAGCTCGGGACTAGCGGGAGGTACCGGGGAGCTGTTTTTT.

The rearrangement uses TRBV7-9 and TRBJ2-7; 13 positions agree with TRBD2. Germline assignment: CDR1 SEHNR and CDR2 FQNEAQ (reference sequence). This CDR3 is 15 amino acids long. Trimming removed 6 bases from V and 3 bases from J; junction bases left unmatched: 5. CDR3 DNA: TGTGCCAGCAGGCCAGGACTAGCGGGAGTCTACGAGCAGTACTTC. This translates into CASRPGLAGVYEQYF.

V is TRBV29-1 and J is TRBJ1-1; possibly TRBD1 for D (6 bases). Germline CDR1 is SQVTM and CDR2 is ANQGSEA. V gave up 7 bases and J gave up 1 base, with 13 bases separating them. The CDR3 consists of 13 residues. The CDR3 DNA sequence: TGCAGCGCCGGGGGGCGGGGGAACACTGAAGCTTTCTTT. Amino acid sequence: CSAGGRGNTEAFF.

The chain uses TRBV19 and TRBJ1-5, with D unclear. V gave up 0 bases and J gave up 2 bases, with 8 bases separating them. From germline, CDR1 is LNHDA and CDR2 SQIVND (reference sequence). The CDR3 is 15 residues long. CDR3 residues: CASSIDREGNQPQHF. CDR3 DNA sequence: TGTGCCAGTAGTATAGATCGAGAGGGCAATCAGCCCCAGCATTTT.